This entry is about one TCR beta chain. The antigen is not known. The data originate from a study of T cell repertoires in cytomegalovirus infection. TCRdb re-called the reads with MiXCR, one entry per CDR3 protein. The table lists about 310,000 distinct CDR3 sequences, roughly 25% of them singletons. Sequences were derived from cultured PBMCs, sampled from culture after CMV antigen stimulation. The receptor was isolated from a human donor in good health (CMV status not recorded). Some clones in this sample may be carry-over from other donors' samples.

CDR3 sequence reads: CASKYLGGETQYF. CDR3 coding DNA: TGTGCCAGCAAATACCTCGGGGGAGAGACCCAGTACTTC. V is TRBV27 and J is TRBJ2-5; a possible D gene is TRBD2 (6 bases). The CDR3 has 13 amino acids. Trimming shortened V by 7 bases and J by 4 bases, and 13 bases separated the two germline ends. Germline CDR1 MNHEY, CDR2 SMNVEV (reference sequence).